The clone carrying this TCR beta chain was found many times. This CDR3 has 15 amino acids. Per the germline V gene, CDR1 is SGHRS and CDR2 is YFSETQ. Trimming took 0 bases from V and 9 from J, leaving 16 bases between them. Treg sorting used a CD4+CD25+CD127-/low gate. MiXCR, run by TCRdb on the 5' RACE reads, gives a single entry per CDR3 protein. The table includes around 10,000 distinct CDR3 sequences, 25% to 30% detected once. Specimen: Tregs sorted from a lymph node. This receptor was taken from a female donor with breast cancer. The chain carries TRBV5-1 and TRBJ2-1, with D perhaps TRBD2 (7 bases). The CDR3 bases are TGCGCCAGCAGCTTGGTGGAGGGAGGGGGGAGTGAGCAGTTCTTC. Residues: CASSLVEGGGSEQFF. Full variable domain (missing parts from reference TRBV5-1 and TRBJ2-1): KAGVTQTPRYLIKTRGQQVTLSCSPISGHRSVSWYQQTPGQGLQFLFEYFSETQRNKGNFPGRFSGRQFSNSRSEMNVSTLELGDSALYLCASSLVEGGGSEQFFGPGTRLTVL.